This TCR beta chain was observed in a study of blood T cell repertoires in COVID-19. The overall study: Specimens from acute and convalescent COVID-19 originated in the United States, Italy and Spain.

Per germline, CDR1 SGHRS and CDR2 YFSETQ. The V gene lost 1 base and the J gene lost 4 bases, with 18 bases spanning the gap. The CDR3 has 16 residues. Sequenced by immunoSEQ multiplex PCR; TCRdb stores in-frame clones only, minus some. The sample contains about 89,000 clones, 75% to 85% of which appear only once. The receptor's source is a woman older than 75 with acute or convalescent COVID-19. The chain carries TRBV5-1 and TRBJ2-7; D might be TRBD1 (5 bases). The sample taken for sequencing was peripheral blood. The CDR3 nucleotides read TGCGCCAGCAGCTTGAGGTTGAGTGACAGACAATACGAGCAGTACTTC. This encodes CASSLRLSDRQYEQYF.